This T cell receptor beta chain was sequenced during a study of T-cell memory formation after mild COVID-19. Study in general: Clusters were largely donor specific.

From 5'RACE with constant-segment primers came TCR alpha and TCR beta cDNA libraries that carried sample barcodes and UMIs. MiXCR, run by TCRdb on the 5' RACE reads, gives a single entry per CDR3 protein. This table holds 200,000 to 300,000 distinct CDR3 sequences, about a sixth found once. A remark on this clonotype: The antigen is undetermined.

Study conclusions and caveats: Contracting clones, day 15 to 85, had balanced CD4/CD8, and later expanders favored CD4+. Some SARS-CoV-2-responding clones were already detected in memory before infection.

The receptor was isolated from a man younger than 35 who had mild COVID-19 (a few samples of this study predate the infection). Cell type and time point are not known. Sequenced material: PBMCs or a T cell subset sorted from them (not recorded which).

The chain's CDR3 is CASSQLDRNTEAFF. In DNA, the CDR3 is TGCGCCAGCAGCCAACTAGACAGGAACACTGAAGCTTTCTTT. This sequence joins TRBV4-3 and TRBJ1-1; D might be TRBD1 (5 bases). Trimming took 2 bases from V and 1 from J, leaving 8 bases between them. CDR3 length: 14 amino acids. Germline V CDR1 and CDR2: LGHNA, YSLEER.